This T cell receptor (beta chain) was documented in a study of Graves' ophthalmopathy and Graves' hyperthyroidism (dated by TCRdb to 2017 to 2018). Context from the whole study: Peripheral blood was collected at initial diagnosis, prior to any treatment. TCR beta repertoire signatures were used to distinguish Graves' ophthalmopathy from Graves' hyperthyroidism and to predict progression to ophthalmopathy. In total, 135 blood samples were TCR-sequenced: some 43 ophthalmopathy, some 75 hyperthyroidism and some 17 hyperthyroidism-to-ophthalmopathy patients. To explore V-J signatures that distinguish ophthalmopathy from hyperthyroidism, a discovery set of 100 patients was enrolled, made up of some 41 with ophthalmopathy and fewer than 60 with stable hyperthyroidism. The independent validation cohort included approximately 19 hyperthyroidism patients plus 17 patients who later progressed from hyperthyroidism to ophthalmopathy. In roughly six hyperthyroidism patients, T-cell repertoires of thyroid tissue and blood were compared. Following sample collection, hyperthyroidism patients were given methimazole at a starting dose of 30 mg daily, and ophthalmopathy patients were given high-dose intravenous methylprednisolone. On the study overall, not on this receptor specifically: In validation, the model predicted ophthalmopathy progression with less than 71% sensitivity and approximately 78% specificity; fewer than 15 predicted patients were CT-confirmed with GO in a median of around 6.5 months. Among expanded thyroid clonotypes with frequency above 0.001, most also showed up in blood, which suggests that blood repertoires may reflect the thyroid immune response. Sample size was not predetermined statistically, and investigators were not blinded to group allocation. The 13-signature model separated ophthalmopathy from stable hyperthyroidism with approximately 90% sensitivity and around 84% specificity in cross-validation, and 80%/75% in the test set.

For repertoire sequencing, TCR beta CDR3 regions were amplified from RNA transcripts. The first round of RT-PCR was done with HTBI primers and the Qiagen OneStep RT-PCR kit, and was followed by a second round of multiplex PCR, then size selection and purification. Sequencing of the libraries was carried out on an Illumina HiSeq2000 in paired-end mode with 100 bp reads. The paper's processing steps were these. SOAPnuke was used to process the reads, throwing out any read that had adapters, had uncalled bases, had a mean Phred below 15, or lacked an exact constant-primer or identifier match. High-quality paired reads were merged with COPE v1.2.5. Clonotypes were defined as unique nucleotide sequences and were aligned to IMGT TRB V, D and J references using MiTCR v1.1. The analysis was limited to V-J combinations with a frequency above 0.0001, which together covered 99.2% of repertoires. For each V-J combination, a TCR clonal expansion and chaos score was defined as F50 clonal expansion divided by the chaos observed in the TCRdist matrix. Features were reduced by Welch's t-statistics and random forest to approximately 13 V-J combinations, which fed a naive Bayes classifier. Thyroid-blood repertoire similarity was quantified with the Morisita-Horn index. TCRdb reanalyzed the raw reads on its own, using fastp at Q25 for trimming and MiXCR for clone calling, and kept in-frame beta chains. One record per CDR3 amino acid sequence lists the most common genes and DNA. TCRdb assigned the V and J calls; the authors' analysis was not used. Here the sample has 600,000 to 700,000 distinct CDR3 sequences; about two fifths occur a single time. 2.5% to 3.5% of the sample lies in the top ten.

The ophthalmopathy patients had moderately to severely active disease, with a Clinical Activity Score of 3 or higher, a NOSPECS grade of 4 or higher, and a disease duration of less than 3 months. Patients with other autoimmune diseases, uncontrolled infections, pregnancy or lactation were excluded. Clinical symptoms, serum thyroxine, TRAb, thyroid ultrasound and orbital computed tomography were used for diagnosis. Ficoll-Paque density gradient centrifugation was used to isolate PBMCs from approximately 10 ml of fresh peripheral blood. Trizol reagent was used to extract the total RNA, and its quality was then checked on an Agilent 2100 Bioanalyzer. This clonotype was seen at least ten times. Which antigen it targets is not known. No much larger clonotype is one base removed from it; base qualities were not supplied. The cysteine opens and the phenylalanine closes a CDR3 of 13 amino acids. CDR3 DNA is the only sequence kept; it has 39 bases, read in frame from the first base. V is reduced by 1 base and J by 12 bases, leaving a spacing of 15 bases between them. According to the germline V gene, CDR1 reads SGHVS and CDR2 reads FQNEAQ.

The sequence derives from an adult man with Graves' ophthalmopathy. The sample consisted of peripheral blood. This chain joins TRBV7-8 to TRBJ1-2; there is no confident call for the D gene. The DNA reads TGTGCCAGCAGCTTAGGTGCAGAAAGCGTCCACACCTTC. Its translation is CASSLGAESVHTF. With all but the CDR3 taken from the reference TRBV7-8 and TRBJ1-2 genes, the full variable domain is: GAGVSQSPRYKVAKRGQDVALRCDPISGHVSLFWYQQALGQGPEFLTYFQNEAQLDKSGLPSDRFFAERPEGSVSTLKIQRTQQEDSAVYLCASSLGAESVHTFGSGTRLTVV.